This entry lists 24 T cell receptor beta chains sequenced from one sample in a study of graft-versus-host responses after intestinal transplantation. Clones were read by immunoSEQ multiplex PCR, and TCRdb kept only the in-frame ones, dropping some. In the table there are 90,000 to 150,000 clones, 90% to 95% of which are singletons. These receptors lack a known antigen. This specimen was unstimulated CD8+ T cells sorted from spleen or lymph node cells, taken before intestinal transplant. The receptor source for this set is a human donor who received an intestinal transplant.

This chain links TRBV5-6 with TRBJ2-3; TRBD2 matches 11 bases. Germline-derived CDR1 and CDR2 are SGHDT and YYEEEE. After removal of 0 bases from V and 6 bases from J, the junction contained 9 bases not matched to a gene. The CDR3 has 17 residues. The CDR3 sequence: CASSLEASGRWSDTQYF. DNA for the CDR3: TGTGCCAGCAGCTTGGAGGCTAGCGGGAGGTGGTCGGATACGCAGTATTTT.

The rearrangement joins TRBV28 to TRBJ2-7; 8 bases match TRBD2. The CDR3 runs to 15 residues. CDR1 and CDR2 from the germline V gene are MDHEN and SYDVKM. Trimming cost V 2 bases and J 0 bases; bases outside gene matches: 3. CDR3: CASSLLAGSSYEQYF. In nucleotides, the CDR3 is TGTGCCAGCAGTTTACTAGCGGGTAGCTCCTACGAGCAGTACTTC.

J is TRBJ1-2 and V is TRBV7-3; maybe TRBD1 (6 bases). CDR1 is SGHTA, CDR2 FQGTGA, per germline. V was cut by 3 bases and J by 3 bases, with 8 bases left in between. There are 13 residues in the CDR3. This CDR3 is CASSFGQHYGYTF. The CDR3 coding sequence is TGTGCCAGCAGCTTCGGACAGCACTATGGCTACACCTTC. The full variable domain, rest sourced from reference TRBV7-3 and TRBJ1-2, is GAGVSQTPSNKVTEKGKYVELRCDPISGHTALYWYRQSLGQGPEFLIYFQGTGAADDSGLPNDRFFAVRPEGSVSTLKIQRTERGDSAVYLCASSFGQHYGYTFGSGTRLTVV.

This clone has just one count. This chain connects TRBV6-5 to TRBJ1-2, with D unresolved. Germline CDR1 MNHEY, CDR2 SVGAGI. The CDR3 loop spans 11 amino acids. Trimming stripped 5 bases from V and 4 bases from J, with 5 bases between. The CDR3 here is CASSIGYGYTF. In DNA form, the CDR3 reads TGTGCCAGCAGTATAGGCTATGGCTACACCTTC.

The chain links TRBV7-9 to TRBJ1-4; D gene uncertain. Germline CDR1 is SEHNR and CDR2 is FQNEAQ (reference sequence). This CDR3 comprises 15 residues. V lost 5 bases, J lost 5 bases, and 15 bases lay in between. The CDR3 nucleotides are TGTGCCAGCAGCCGACGGTTAACCTTGAATGAAAAACTGTTTTTT. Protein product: CASSRRLTLNEKLFF.

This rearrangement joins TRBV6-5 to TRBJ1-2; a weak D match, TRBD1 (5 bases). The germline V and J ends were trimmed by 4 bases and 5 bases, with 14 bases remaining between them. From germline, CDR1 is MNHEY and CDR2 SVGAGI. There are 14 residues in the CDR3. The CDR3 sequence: CASSSLQGRYGYTF. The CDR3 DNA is TGTGCCAGCAGTTCCCTCCAGGGAAGGTATGGCTACACCTTC.

CDR3 sequence reads: CSVEWGLNYEQYF. The CDR3 region has the DNA TGCAGCGTTGAATGGGGTTTGAACTACGAGCAGTACTTC. The V and J genes are TRBV29-1 and TRBJ2-7; the D is unclear. The germline V gene encodes CDR1 SQVTM and CDR2 ANQGSEA. V was pared by 2 bases and J by 3 bases, with 11 bases between. CDR3 length: 13 amino acids.

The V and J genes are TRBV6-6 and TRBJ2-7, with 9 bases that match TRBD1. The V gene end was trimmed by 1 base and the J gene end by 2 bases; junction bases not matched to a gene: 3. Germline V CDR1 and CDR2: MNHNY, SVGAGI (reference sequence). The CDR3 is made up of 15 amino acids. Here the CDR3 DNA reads TGTGCCAGCAGTTACTTCCGGGACAGGGCCTACGAGCAGTACTTC. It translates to CASSYFRDRAYEQYF.

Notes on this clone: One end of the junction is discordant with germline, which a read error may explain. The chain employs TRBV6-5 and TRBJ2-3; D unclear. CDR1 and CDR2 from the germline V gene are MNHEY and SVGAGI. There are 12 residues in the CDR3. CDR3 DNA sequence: TGCGGGCTTTCCGAGACCCCAGATACGCAGTATTTT. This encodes CGLSETPDTQYF.

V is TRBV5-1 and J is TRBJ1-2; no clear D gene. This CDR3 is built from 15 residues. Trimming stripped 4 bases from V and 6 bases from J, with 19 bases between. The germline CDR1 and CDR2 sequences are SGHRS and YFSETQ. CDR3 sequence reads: CASSVRTADGDGYTF. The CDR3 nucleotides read TGCGCCAGCAGCGTGAGGACGGCCGACGGCGATGGCTACACCTTC.

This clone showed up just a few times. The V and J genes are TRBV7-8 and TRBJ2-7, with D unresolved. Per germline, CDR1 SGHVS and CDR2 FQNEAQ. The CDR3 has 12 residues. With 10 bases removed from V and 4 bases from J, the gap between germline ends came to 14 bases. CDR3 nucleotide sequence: TGTGCCACTAACTCCCCCCAATACGAGCAGTACTTC. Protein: CATNSPQYEQYF.

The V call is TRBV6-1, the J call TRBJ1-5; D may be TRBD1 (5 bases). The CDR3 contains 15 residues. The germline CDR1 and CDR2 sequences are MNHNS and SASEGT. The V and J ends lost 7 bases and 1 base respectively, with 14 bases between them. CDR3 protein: CASIHRMGSNQPQHF. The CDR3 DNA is TGTGCCAGCATCCACAGGATGGGCAGCAATCAGCCCCAGCATTTT.

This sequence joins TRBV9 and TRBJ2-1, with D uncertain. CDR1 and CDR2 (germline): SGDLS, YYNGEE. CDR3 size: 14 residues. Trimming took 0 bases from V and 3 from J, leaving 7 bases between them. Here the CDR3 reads CASSVGSDYNEQFF. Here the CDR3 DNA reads TGTGCCAGCAGCGTAGGGTCTGACTACAATGAGCAGTTCTTC. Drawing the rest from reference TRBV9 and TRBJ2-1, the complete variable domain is DSGVTQTPKHLITATGQRVTLRCSPRSGDLSVYWYQQSLDQGLQFLIQYYNGEERAKGNILERFSAQQFPDLHSELNLSSLELGDSALYFCASSVGSDYNEQFFGPGTRLTVL.

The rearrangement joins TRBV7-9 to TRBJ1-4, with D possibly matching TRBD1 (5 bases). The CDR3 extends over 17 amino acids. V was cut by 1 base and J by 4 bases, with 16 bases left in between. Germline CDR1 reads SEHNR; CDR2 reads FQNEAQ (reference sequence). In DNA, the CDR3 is TGTGCCAGCAGCTTAGTTATGGGGGATCCGGGTAATGAAAAACTGTTTTTT. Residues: CASSLVMGDPGNEKLFF.

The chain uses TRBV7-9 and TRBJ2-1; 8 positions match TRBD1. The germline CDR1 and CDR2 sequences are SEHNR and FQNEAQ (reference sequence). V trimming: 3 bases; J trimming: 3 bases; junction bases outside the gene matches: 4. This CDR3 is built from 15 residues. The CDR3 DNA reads TGTGCCAGCAGCTTGGGGACAGGTGACTACAATGAGCAGTTCTTC. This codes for CASSLGTGDYNEQFF.

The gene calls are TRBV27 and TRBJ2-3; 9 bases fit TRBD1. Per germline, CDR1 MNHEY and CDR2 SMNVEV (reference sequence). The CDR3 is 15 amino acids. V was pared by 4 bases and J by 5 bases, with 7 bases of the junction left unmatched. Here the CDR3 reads CASSSLTGGKDTQYF. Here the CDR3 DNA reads TGTGCCAGCAGTTCCCTAACAGGGGGCAAAGATACGCAGTATTTT.

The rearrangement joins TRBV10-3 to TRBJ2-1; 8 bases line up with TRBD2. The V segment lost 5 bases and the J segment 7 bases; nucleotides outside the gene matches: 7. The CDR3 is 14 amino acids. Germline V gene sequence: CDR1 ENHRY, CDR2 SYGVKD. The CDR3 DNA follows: TGTGCCATCAGTCATCCGGGACTAGGAAATGAGCAGTTCTTC. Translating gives CAISHPGLGNEQFF.

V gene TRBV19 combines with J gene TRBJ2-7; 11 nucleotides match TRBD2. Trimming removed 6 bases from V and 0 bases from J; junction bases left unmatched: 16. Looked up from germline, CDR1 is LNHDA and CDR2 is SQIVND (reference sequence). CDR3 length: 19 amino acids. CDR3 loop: CASSSSRWTSGFSSYEQYF. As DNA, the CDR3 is TGTGCCAGTAGCTCCTCCCGTTGGACTAGCGGGTTTAGCTCCTACGAGCAGTACTTC.

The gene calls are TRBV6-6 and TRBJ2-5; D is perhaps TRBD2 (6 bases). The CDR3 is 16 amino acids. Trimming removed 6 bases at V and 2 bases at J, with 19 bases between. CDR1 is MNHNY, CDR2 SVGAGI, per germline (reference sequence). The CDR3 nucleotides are TGTGCCAGCAGCCCGAGTGGGGGGAGAACGCAAGAGACCCAGTACTTC. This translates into CASSPSGGRTQETQYF.

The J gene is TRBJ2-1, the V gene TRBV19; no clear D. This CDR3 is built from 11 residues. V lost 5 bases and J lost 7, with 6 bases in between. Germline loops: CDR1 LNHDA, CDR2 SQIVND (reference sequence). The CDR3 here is CASSVFNEQFF. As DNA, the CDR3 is TGTGCCAGTAGTGTTTTTAATGAGCAGTTCTTC. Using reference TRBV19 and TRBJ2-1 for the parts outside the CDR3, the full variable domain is DGGITQSPKYLFRKEGQNVTLSCEQNLNHDAMYWYRQDPGQGLRLIYYSQIVNDFQKGDIAEGYSVSREKKESFPLTVTSAQKNPTAFYLCASSVFNEQFFGPGTRLTVL.

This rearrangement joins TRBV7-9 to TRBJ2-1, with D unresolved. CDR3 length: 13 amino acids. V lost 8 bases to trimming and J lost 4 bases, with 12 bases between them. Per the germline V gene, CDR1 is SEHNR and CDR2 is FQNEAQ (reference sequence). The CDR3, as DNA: TGTGCCAGCTTCGACAATTCTTACAATGAGCAGTTCTTC. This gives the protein CASFDNSYNEQFF.

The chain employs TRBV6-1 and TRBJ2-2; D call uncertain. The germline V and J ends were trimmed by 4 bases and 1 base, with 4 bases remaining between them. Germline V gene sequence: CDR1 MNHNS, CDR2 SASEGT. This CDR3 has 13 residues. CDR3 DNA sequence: TGTGCCAGCAGTGGACAGAACACCGGGGAGCTGTTTTTT. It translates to CASSGQNTGELFF.

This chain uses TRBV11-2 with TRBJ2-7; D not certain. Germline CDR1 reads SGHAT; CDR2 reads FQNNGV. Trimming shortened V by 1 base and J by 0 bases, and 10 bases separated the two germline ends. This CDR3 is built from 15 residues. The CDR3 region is CASSLVPLASYEQYF. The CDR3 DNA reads TGTGCCAGCAGCTTAGTTCCGCTGGCCTCCTACGAGCAGTACTTC.

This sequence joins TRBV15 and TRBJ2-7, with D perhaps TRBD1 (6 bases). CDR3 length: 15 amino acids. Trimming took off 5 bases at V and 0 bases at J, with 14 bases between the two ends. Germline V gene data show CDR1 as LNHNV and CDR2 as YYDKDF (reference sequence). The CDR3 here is CATSARRQDSYEQYF. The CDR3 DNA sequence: TGTGCCACCAGCGCCCGTCGACAGGACTCCTACGAGCAGTACTTC.